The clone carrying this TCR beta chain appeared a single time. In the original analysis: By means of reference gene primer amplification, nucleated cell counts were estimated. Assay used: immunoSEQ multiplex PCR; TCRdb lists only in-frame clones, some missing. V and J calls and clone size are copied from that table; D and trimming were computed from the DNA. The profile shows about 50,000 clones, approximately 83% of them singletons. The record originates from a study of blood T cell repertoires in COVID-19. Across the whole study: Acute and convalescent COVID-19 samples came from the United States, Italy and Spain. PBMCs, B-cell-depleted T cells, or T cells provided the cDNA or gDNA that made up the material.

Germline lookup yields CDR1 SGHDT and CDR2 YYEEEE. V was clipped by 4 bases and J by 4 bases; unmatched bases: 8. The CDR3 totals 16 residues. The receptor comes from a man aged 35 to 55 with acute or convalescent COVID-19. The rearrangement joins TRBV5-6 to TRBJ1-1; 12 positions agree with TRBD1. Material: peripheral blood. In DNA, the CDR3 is TGTGCCAGCAGCCGGCCGGGACAGGGGGCAGTCACTGAAGCTTTCTTT. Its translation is CASSRPGQGAVTEAFF.